This TCR beta chain was sequenced for a study of blood T cell repertoires in COVID-19. Study information: Specimens from acute and convalescent COVID-19 originated in the United States, Italy and Spain. Nucleic acid was either cDNA or gDNA, and it came from T cells, B-cell-depleted T cells, or PBMCs.

Per the original data handling: Estimation of nucleated cell counts relied on the amplification of reference gene primers. Repertoires were generated with immunoSEQ multiplex PCR, while TCRdb's copy carries only in-frame clones and drops some. D and trimming were read from the DNA, whereas the V and J calls and clone size are those reported in that table. The sample holds roughly 100,000 clones, 80% to 95% seen once. CDR3 length: 12 amino acids. J lost 15 bases, V lost 3 bases, and 8 bases had no gene match. Germline CDR1 is SGHRS and CDR2 is YFSETQ. Followed longitudinally, the Seattle patients had been enrolled during active infection.

The receptor was isolated from a woman in her forties or fifties with COVID-19, enrolled during active disease. The chain employs TRBV5-1 and TRBJ1-3; 8 nucleotides agree with TRBD1. Sequenced input: peripheral blood. In DNA, the CDR3 is TGCGCCAGCAGCTCCAACAGGGGGGCCAAATATTTT. Protein product: CASSSNRGAKYF.